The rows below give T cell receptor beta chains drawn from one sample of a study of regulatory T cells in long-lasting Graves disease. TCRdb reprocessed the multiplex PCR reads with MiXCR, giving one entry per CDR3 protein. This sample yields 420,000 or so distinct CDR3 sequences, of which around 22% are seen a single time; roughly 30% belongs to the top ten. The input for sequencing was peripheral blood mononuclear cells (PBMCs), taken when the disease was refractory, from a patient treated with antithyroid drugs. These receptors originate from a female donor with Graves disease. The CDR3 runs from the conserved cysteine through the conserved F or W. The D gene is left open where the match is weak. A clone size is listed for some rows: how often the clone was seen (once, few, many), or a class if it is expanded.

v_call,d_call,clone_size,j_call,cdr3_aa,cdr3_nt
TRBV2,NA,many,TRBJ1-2,CASHRTIKSGYTF,TGTGCCAGCCATCGCACTATTAAGTCGGGCTACACCTTC
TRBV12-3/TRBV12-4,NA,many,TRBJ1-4,CASSQRDMSNEKLFF,TGTGCCAGCAGTCAGCGGGACATGTCTAATGAAAAACTGTTTTTT
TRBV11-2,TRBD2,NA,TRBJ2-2,CASSLLAGGSTGELFF,TGTGCCAGCAGCCTGTTAGCGGGAGGTTCAACCGGGGAGCTGTTTTTT
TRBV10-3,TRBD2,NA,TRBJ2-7,CAISGGEAGGSRPYF,TGTGCCATCAGTGGAGGCGAGGCGGGGGGGAGTCGTCCGTACTTC
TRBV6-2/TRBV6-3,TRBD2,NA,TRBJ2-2,CASSYRGVGGELFF,TGTGCCAGCAGTTATCGGGGGGTTGGCGGGGAGCTGTTTTTT
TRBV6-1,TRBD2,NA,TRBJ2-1,CASTQTSGRGSEQFF,TGTGCCAGCACTCAGACTAGCGGGAGGGGGAGTGAGCAGTTCTTC
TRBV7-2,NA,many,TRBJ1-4,CASSSSGTNEKLFF,TGTGCCAGCAGCTCCAGTGGAACTAATGAAAAACTGTTTTTT
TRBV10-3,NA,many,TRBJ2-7,CAISTPGRSYEQYF,TGTGCCATCAGCACGCCTGGCCGGAGTTACGAGCAGTACTTC
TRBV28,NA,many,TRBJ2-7,CASSRPGIEQYF,TGTGCCAGCAGTCGTCCCGGGATCGAGCAGTACTTC
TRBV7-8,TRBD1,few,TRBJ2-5,CASSSGQVLTQYF,TGTGCCAGCAGCTCCGGACAGGTTCTGACCCAGTACTTC
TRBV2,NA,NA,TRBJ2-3,CASKQPSTDTQYF,TGTGCCAGCAAACAGCCAAGCACAGATACGCAGTATTTT
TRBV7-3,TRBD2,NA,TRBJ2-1,CASSAGGSHNEQFF,TGTGCCAGCTCGGCGGGAGGGAGTCACAATGAGCAGTTCTTC
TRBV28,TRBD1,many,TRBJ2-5,CASSLPSTQGQGNLKTQYF,TGTGCCAGCAGTTTACCATCGACCCAGGGACAGGGGAATCTAAAGACCCAGTACTTC
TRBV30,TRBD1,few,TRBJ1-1,CAWITGQGNTEAFF,TGTGCCTGGATTACGGGACAGGGGAACACTGAAGCTTTCTTT
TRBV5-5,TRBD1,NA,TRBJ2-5,CASSLRQGPETQYF,TGTGCCAGCAGCCTAAGACAGGGTCCGGAGACCCAGTACTTC
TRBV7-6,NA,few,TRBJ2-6,CASSPLSFSGANVLTF,TGTGCCAGCAGCCCCCTGTCTTTCTCTGGGGCCAACGTCCTGACTTTC
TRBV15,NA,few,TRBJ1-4,CATSRDEGKLFF,TGTGCCACCAGCAGAGATGAAGGAAAACTGTTTTTT
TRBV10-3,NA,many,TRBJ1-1,CAISEPRIAEAFF,TGTGCCATCAGTGAGCCACGCATCGCTGAAGCTTTCTTT
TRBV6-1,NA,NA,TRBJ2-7,CASSDLGADEQYF,TGTGCCAGCAGTGACCTGGGCGCGGACGAGCAGTACTTC
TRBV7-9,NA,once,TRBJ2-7,CASSQVSVLHEQYF,TGTGCCAGCAGCCAAGTTAGCGTTCTGCACGAGCAGTACTTC
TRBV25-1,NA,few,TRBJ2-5,CASSSAGIVQETQYF,TGTGCCAGCAGTTCCGCAGGGATTGTCCAAGAGACCCAGTACTTC
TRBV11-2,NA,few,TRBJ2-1,CASSGGGPGTDSYNEQFF,TGTGCCAGCAGCGGAGGGGGACCCGGGACGGATTCCTACAATGAGCAGTTCTTC
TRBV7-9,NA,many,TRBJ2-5,CASGPGPHFGETQYF,TGTGCCAGCGGCCCCGGACCGCATTTTGGAGAGACCCAGTACTTC
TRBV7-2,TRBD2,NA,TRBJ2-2,CASSPLRGTSRNTGELFF,TGTGCCAGCAGCCCACTTAGGGGGACTAGTCGGAACACCGGGGAGCTGTTTTTT
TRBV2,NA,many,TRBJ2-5,CASSPRDWQETQYF,TGTGCCAGCAGCCCGAGGGACTGGCAAGAGACCCAGTACTTC
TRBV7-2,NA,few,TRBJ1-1,CASSFDNTEAFF,TGTGCCAGCAGCTTTGACAACACTGAAGCTTTCTTT
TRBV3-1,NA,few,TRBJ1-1,CASSQGRRVEAFF,TGTGCCAGCAGCCAAGGGAGGAGGGTTGAAGCTTTCTTT
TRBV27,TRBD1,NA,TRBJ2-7,CASSDSGQLYEQYF,TGTGCCAGCAGCGACTCGGGACAGCTCTACGAGCAGTACTTC
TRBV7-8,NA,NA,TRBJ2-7,CASSLAPPGTGNYEQYF,TGTGCCAGCAGCTTAGCCCCCCCCGGGACGGGAAATTACGAGCAGTACTTC
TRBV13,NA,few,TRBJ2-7,CASSTGLSPGQYF,TGTGCCAGCAGCACCGGACTTTCCCCCGGGCAGTACTTC
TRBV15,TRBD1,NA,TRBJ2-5,CATSRAGTVETQYF,TGTGCCACCAGCAGAGCCGGGACAGTGGAGACCCAGTACTTC
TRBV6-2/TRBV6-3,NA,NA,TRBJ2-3,CATSPGLGTDTQYF,TGTGCCACCTCCCCGGGGTTGGGCACAGATACGCAGTATTTT
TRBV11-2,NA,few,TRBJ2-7,CASSLGSSLSVAFSYEQYF,TGTGCCAGCAGCTTAGGGTCTAGTCTTTCGGTTGCCTTCTCCTACGAGCAGTACTTC
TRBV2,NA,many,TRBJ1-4,CASSVAGQRNEKLFF,TGTGCCAGCAGTGTTGCTGGACAGAGGAATGAAAAACTGTTTTTT